This TCR beta chain was captured by sequencing in a study of a mutant IDH1 vaccine in newly diagnosed glioma. Study information: There were approximately 60% males and roughly 38% females among treated patients, whose mean age was about 44 years.

With regard to this clone: Its antigen is not known.

The time point denotes: week 11, during vaccination. A 20-mer mutant IDH1 peptide at 300 ug was injected subcutaneously with topical imiquimod. The method was immunoSEQ multiplex PCR; TCRdb's version includes in-frame clones alone and lacks a portion of them. The table has some 120,000 clones, roughly 78% seen once. Between the trimmed V and J ends, which lost 6 bases and 1 base, there was a span of 9 bases. CDR3 length equals 13 residues. Germline lookup yields CDR1 MRHNA and CDR2 SNTAGT. The starting material was PBMCs, obtained from a glioma patient whose treatment included an IDH1 peptide vaccine. V and J are TRBV6-4 and TRBJ1-1; D gene uncertain. This sequence was found in a man in his forties or fifties with glioma. The CDR3 coding sequence is TGTGCCAGCAGGATGAACACGAACACTGAAGCTTTCTTT. Amino acid sequence: CASRMNTNTEAFF.